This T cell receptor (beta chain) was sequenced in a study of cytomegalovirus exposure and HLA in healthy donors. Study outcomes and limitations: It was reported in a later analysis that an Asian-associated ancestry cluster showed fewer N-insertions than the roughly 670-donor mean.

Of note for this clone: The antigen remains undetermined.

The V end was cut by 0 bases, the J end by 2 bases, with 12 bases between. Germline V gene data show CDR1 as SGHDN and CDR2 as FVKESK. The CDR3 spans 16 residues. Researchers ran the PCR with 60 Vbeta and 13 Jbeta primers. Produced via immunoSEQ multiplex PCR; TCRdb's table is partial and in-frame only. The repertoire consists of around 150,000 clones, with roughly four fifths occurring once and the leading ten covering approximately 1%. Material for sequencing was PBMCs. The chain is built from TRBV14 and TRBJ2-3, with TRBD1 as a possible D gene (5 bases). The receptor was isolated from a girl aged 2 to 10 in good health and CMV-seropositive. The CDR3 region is CASSQDPRAITDTQYF. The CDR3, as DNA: TGTGCCAGCAGCCAAGACCCCAGGGCAATCACAGATACGCAGTATTTT. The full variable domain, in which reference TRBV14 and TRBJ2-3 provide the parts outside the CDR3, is EAGVTQFPSHSVIEKGQTVTLRCDPISGHDNLYWYRRVMGKEIKFLLHFVKESKQDESGMPNNRFLAERTGGTYSTLKVQPAELEDSGVYFCASSQDPRAITDTQYFGPGTRLTVL.